Listed below are T cell receptor beta chains from one sample, sequenced in a study of lymphopenia after photon versus proton radiotherapy. Clones were read by immunoSEQ multiplex PCR, and TCRdb kept only the in-frame ones, dropping some. The table has approximately 21,000 clones, around 85% seen once. Specimen: peripheral blood, collected from a patient treated with photon-based radiotherapy. These receptors originate from a man aged 55 to 69 with pancreatic cancer. CDR3s include the opening cysteine and the closing phenylalanine or tryptophan. Fields, in order: J gene, V gene, D gene, clone size, CDR3 protein, CDR3 DNA. D genes are given only for firm matches. A clone size is listed for some rows: how often the clone was seen (once, few, many), or a class if it is expanded.

>TRBJ1-3|TRBV21-1|-|-
CASSKPIGENGKDSRRNTIYF
TGTGCCAGCAGCAAACCGATTGGGGAAAATGGGAAGGACAGTCGAAGAAACACCATATATTTT
>TRBJ1-1|TRBV5-5|-|-
CASSFAGRDTEAFF
TGTGCCAGCAGCTTTGCAGGGAGGGACACTGAAGCTTTCTTT
>TRBJ1-4|TRBV7-9|-|-
CASSPLGRSNEKLFF
TGTGCCAGCAGCCCCCTTGGCAGGTCGAATGAAAAACTGTTTTTT
>TRBJ2-7|TRBV5-1|TRBD1|-
CASSIDRANEQYF
TGCGCCAGCAGCATAGACAGGGCAAACGAGCAGTACTTC
>TRBJ2-5|TRBV7-8|TRBD2|-
CASSLMGSGGATQYF
TGTGCCAGCAGCTTAATGGGTAGCGGGGGGGCTACCCAGTACTTC
>TRBJ1-5|TRBV6-6|-|-
CASSYAVGQPQHF
TGTGCCAGCAGTTACGCCGTCGGTCAGCCCCAGCATTTT
>TRBJ1-4|TRBV2|TRBD1|-
CASETGTGYEKLFF
TGTGCCAGCGAAACCGGGACAGGGTACGAAAAACTGTTTTTT
>TRBJ2-7|TRBV11-2|-|-
CASRPYSSYEQYF
TGTGCCAGCAGGCCGTACAGCTCCTACGAGCAGTACTTC
>TRBJ1-6|TRBV9|-|-
CASSPYQGGNSPLHF
TGTGCCAGCAGCCCCTATCAGGGAGGTAATTCACCCCTCCACTTT
>TRBJ1-2|TRBV10-3|-|-
CAIMAGIGYGYTF
TGTGCCATCATGGCCGGGATTGGCTATGGCTACACCTTC
>TRBJ1-2|TRBV4-1|-|-
CASSQAGTYGYTF
TGCGCCAGCAGCCAAGCAGGCACCTATGGCTACACCTTC
>TRBJ2-1|TRBV7-2|-|-
CASSGQGYDEQFF
TGTGCCAGCTCTGGCCAGGGGTACGATGAGCAGTTCTTC
>TRBJ1-2|TRBV7-2|TRBD1|once
CASSVGQASNYGYTF
TGTGCCAGCAGCGTCGGACAGGCCTCTAACTATGGCTACACCTTC
>TRBJ1-5|TRBV6-1|-|-
CASRSTGYSNQPQHF
TGTGCCAGCAGGAGCACAGGATATAGCAATCAGCCCCAGCATTTT
>TRBJ1-2|TRBV25-1|TRBD1|-
CASSEHAGGVYGYTF
TGTGCCAGCAGTGAACACGCAGGGGGCGTTTATGGCTACACCTTC
>TRBJ1-5|TRBV10-3|-|-
CAISESDYSNQPQHF
TGTGCCATCAGTGAGTCCGACTATAGCAATCAGCCCCAGCATTTT
>TRBJ2-7|TRBV30|TRBD1|-
CAWSSRQGAWEQYF
TGTGCCTGGAGTTCCCGACAGGGGGCGTGGGAGCAGTACTTC
>TRBJ2-7|TRBV5-1|TRBD1|-
CASSHQGEGNEQYF
TGCGCCAGCAGCCATCAGGGGGAAGGGAACGAGCAGTACTTC
>TRBJ2-1|TRBV6-4|TRBD2|-
CASSDGLAGNNEQFF
TGTGCCAGCAGTGACGGACTAGCGGGGAACAATGAGCAGTTCTTC
>TRBJ2-7|TRBV10-1|TRBD2|once
CASSEAAGGRDEQYF
TGCGCCAGCAGTGAGGCTGCGGGGGGGCGAGACGAGCAGTACTTC
>TRBJ1-2|TRBV7-8|-|-
CASSPETGLLGYTF
TGTGCCAGCAGCCCGGAGACGGGGCTCCTTGGCTACACCTTC
>TRBJ2-7|TRBV18|TRBD1|-
CASSLGQGPYEQYF
TGTGCCAGCTCATTGGGACAGGGGCCCTACGAGCAGTACTTC
>TRBJ2-1|TRBV30|TRBD2|-
CAWSPTSGGASRRNEQFF
TGTGCCTGGAGTCCGACTAGCGGGGGGGCCTCACGGCGCAATGAGCAGTTCTTC
>TRBJ2-7|TRBV7-8|-|-
CASSLEWAGPSYEQYF
TGTGCCAGCAGCTTAGAGTGGGCAGGACCCTCCTACGAGCAGTACTTC
>TRBJ1-4|TRBV7-9|-|once
CASSLGPKLFF
TGTGCCAGCAGCCTCGGGCCAAAACTGTTTTTT
>TRBJ1-4|TRBV7-2|-|-
CASSGLGVNEKLFF
TGTGCCAGCAGCGGACTAGGGGTTAATGAAAAACTGTTTTTT
>TRBJ1-2|TRBV13|-|-
CASSLYQGGYGYTF
TGTGCCAGCAGCTTATATCAGGGAGGCTATGGCTACACCTTC
>TRBJ1-2|TRBV6-6|-|-
CASSYSGIYGYTF
TGTGCCAGCAGTTACTCCGGCATCTATGGCTACACCTTC
>TRBJ2-3|TRBV11-2|-|-
CASARTPSTDTQYF
TGTGCCAGCGCGAGAACCCCTAGCACAGATACGCAGTATTTT
>TRBJ2-7|TRBV15|TRBD2|few
CATSAQRGGPYEQYF
TGTGCCACCAGCGCCCAACGCGGGGGACCCTACGAGCAGTACTTC
>TRBJ2-7|TRBV2|TRBD1|-
CASRRGQGGEQYF
TGTGCCAGCAGACGTGGACAGGGCGGCGAGCAGTACTTC
>TRBJ2-7|TRBV6-5|-|few
CASSFRGSVEQYF
TGTGCCAGCAGTTTTCGGGGGTCGGTCGAGCAGTACTTC
>TRBJ1-5|TRBV7-2|-|-
CASSWGRNQPQHF
TGTGCCAGCAGCTGGGGCCGAAATCAGCCCCAGCATTTT
>TRBJ2-7|TRBV10-3|-|-
CAISEARGEVSSYEQYF
TGTGCCATCAGTGAGGCGAGAGGGGAGGTGAGCTCCTACGAGCAGTACTTC